Sequencing of this T cell receptor (beta chain) was carried out in a study of cytomegalovirus exposure and HLA in healthy donors. Generated by immunoSEQ multiplex PCR, the TCRdb table keeps only in-frame clones and is missing some. In the table there are 150,000 to 200,000 clones, about 84% of which are singletons. Trimming shortened V by 5 bases and J by 4 bases, and 15 bases separated the two germline ends. Germline values: CDR1 SEHNR, CDR2 FQNEAQ (reference sequence). The CDR3 contains 15 residues. This clone showed up just a few times. The TCR was taken from a woman under 30 in good health and CMV-seronegative. What was sequenced was PBMCs. The rearrangement joins TRBV7-9 to TRBJ1-5; tentative D call: TRBD1 (6 bases). In DNA form, the CDR3 reads TGTGCCAGCAGCGGTCAGGGGAAGCAGAATCAGCCCCAGCATTTT. Its translation is CASSGQGKQNQPQHF.